This passage covers 19 T cell receptor beta chains from one sample sequenced in a study of shared clonotypes between healthy human individuals (dated by TCRdb to the early 2020s). The library was made by the immunoSEQ multiplex PCR assay. What TCRdb holds here is the immuneACCESS table cut down to in-frame rearrangements. Part of the clones is not present; checked against another copy, under half of the missing clones reflect an unresolved V gene, and the others are unexplained. In all, the sample holds millions of clones, and around nine tenths of those were seen once. Around 0.14% of the sample is held by the ten biggest clonotypes. Sequenced input: naive CD4+ T cells sorted from blood. This specimen's cell subset or site label, interpreted: CD45RA+ positively selected. Receptors were obtained from a man between 18 and 29 years old in good health.

CDR3 sequence: CASSLGRAAKNIQYF. The DNA of the CDR3 is TGTGCCAGCAGCTTAGGGAGGGCGGCCAAAAACATTCAGTACTTC. The chain carries TRBV11-2 and TRBJ2-4; D perhaps matches TRBD2 (6 bases). Trimming shortened V by 1 base and J by 1 base, and 8 bases separated the two germline ends. CDR1 and CDR2 (germline): SGHAT, FQNNGV. CDR3 size: 15 residues. Full variable domain (missing parts from reference TRBV11-2 and TRBJ2-4): EAGVAQSPRYKIIEKRQSVAFWCNPISGHATLYWYQQILGQGPKLLIQFQNNGVVDDSQLPKDRFSAERLKGVDSTLKIQPAKLEDSAVYLCASSLGRAAKNIQYFGAGTRLSVL.

The V call is TRBV6-5, the J call TRBJ2-1; D remains ambiguous. The CDR3 has 14 residues. Germline V gene lookup returns CDR1 MNHEY and CDR2 SVGAGI. V was trimmed by 2 bases and J by 7 bases, leaving 12 bases between them. The CDR3 protein is CASSYGATANEQFF. The CDR3 nucleotides are TGTGCCAGCAGTTACGGTGCCACAGCAAATGAGCAGTTCTTC.

The chain carries TRBV2 and TRBJ2-5; the match to TRBD1 covers 8 bases. CDR1 and CDR2 (germline): SNHLY, FYNNEI. The CDR3 is 14 amino acids. With 6 bases clipped from V and 4 bases from J, the junction kept 7 bases outside the gene matches. The chain's CDR3 is CASRPQGVAETQYF. The CDR3 region has the DNA TGTGCCAGCAGACCACAGGGGGTAGCAGAGACCCAGTACTTC.

This chain links TRBV28 with TRBJ1-2, with D perhaps matching TRBD1 (5 bases). In germline, CDR1 is MDHEN, CDR2 SYDVKM. Deletions cut 3 bases from V and 6 bases from J, with 14 bases between. The CDR3 is 14 residues long. The chain's CDR3 is CASSLNSGLNGYTF. The CDR3, as DNA: TGTGCCAGCAGTTTGAATTCGGGGCTTAATGGCTACACCTTC.

This chain uses TRBV7-8 with TRBJ1-5; 8 bases fit TRBD1. Trimming took 5 bases from V and 4 from J; bases not matched to a gene: 7. The CDR3 runs to 15 residues. CDR1 and CDR2 from the germline V gene are SGHVS and FQNEAQ. This CDR3 reads CASSLGQGANQPQHF. In DNA form, the CDR3 reads TGTGCCAGCAGCCTAGGACAGGGTGCGAATCAGCCCCAGCATTTT. The entire variable domain, with the rest obtained from reference TRBV7-8 and TRBJ1-5, is as follows: GAGVSQSPRYKVAKRGQDVALRCDPISGHVSLFWYQQALGQGPEFLTYFQNEAQLDKSGLPSDRFFAERPEGSVSTLKIQRTQQEDSAVYLCASSLGQGANQPQHFGDGTRLSIL.

This clone has just one count. The J gene is TRBJ1-3, the V gene TRBV19; 7 bases are shared with TRBD1. Unmatched junction bases numbered 6, after V lost 5 bases and J lost 2 bases. Germline V gene sequence: CDR1 LNHDA, CDR2 SQIVND (reference sequence). The CDR3 contains 15 residues. DNA for the CDR3: TGTGCCAGTAGTCTCCGGGACAGAGCTGGAAACACCATATATTTT. Translation: CASSLRDRAGNTIYF. Supplemented by reference TRBV19 and TRBJ1-3, the full variable domain reads DGGITQSPKYLFRKEGQNVTLSCEQNLNHDAMYWYRQDPGQGLRLIYYSQIVNDFQKGDIAEGYSVSREKKESFPLTVTSAQKNPTAFYLCASSLRDRAGNTIYFGEGSWLTVV.

This clone was detected only once. This chain links TRBV7-9 with TRBJ2-1, with 8 bases identical to TRBD2. This CDR3 has 14 amino acids. The germline V gene encodes CDR1 SEHNR and CDR2 FQNEAQ (reference sequence). With 5 bases clipped from V and 10 bases from J, the junction kept 10 bases outside the gene matches. CDR3 protein: CASSPQGSGEEQFF. CDR3 sequence (DNA): TGTGCCAGCAGCCCCCAGGGTAGCGGGGAGGAGCAGTTCTTC. The whole variable domain, filled in from reference TRBV7-9 and TRBJ2-1, reads DTGVSQNPRHKITKRGQNVTFRCDPISEHNRLYWYRQTLGQGPEFLTYFQNEAQLEKSRLLSDRFSAERPKGSFSTLEIQRTEQGDSAMYLCASSPQGSGEEQFFGPGTRLTVL.

The rearrangement links TRBV6-6 to TRBJ1-6; perhaps TRBD1 as D (6 bases). V lost 6 bases and J 7 bases, leaving 19 bases between the germline ends. Germline lookup yields CDR1 MNHNY and CDR2 SVGAGI (reference sequence). The CDR3 extends over 16 amino acids. CDR3 bases: TGTGCCAGCAGCAAATTAAGGGGGACAAACAATTCACCCCTCCACTTT. Translating gives CASSKLRGTNNSPLHF.

The chain has TRBV7-9 and TRBJ2-1, with D perhaps TRBD2 (5 bases). In germline, CDR1 is SEHNR, CDR2 FQNEAQ (reference sequence). V lost 1 base and J lost 8, with 12 bases in between. The CDR3 runs to 14 residues. Written as DNA, the CDR3 is TGTGCCAGCAGCTTAGTGGCTAGCTTGGATGAGCAGTTCTTC. Residues: CASSLVASLDEQFF.

The chain recombines TRBV4-1 with TRBJ1-1, with D perhaps TRBD1 (6 bases). This CDR3 contains 13 residues. V shed 0 bases and J shed 12 bases, with 14 bases lying between them. Germline V lookup: CDR1 MGHRA, CDR2 YSYEKL. CDR3 sequence reads: CASSQELEQGTFF. The CDR3 coding sequence is TGCGCCAGCAGCCAAGAACTAGAACAGGGTACTTTCTTT.

The chain couples TRBV30 to TRBJ2-7; D not resolved. V shed 1 base and J shed 3 bases, with 7 bases lying between them. The CDR3 spans 12 residues. Germline-derived CDR1 and CDR2 are GTSNPN and SVGIG (reference sequence). The CDR3 reads CAWSGSFYEQYF. CDR3 in DNA: TGTGCCTGGAGTGGGTCTTTCTACGAGCAGTACTTC.

The genes are TRBV9 and TRBJ2-3; the D gene is possibly TRBD1 (6 bases). This CDR3 has 16 residues. Trimming removed 4 bases from V and 4 bases from J, with 19 bases in between. Germline values: CDR1 SGDLS, CDR2 YYNGEE. DNA of the CDR3: TGTGCCAGCAGCACCCAGACAGGCGCCGTGGCAGATACGCAGTATTTT. Amino acids: CASSTQTGAVADTQYF. Combining the CDR3 with reference TRBV9 and TRBJ2-3 gives the whole variable domain DSGVTQTPKHLITATGQRVTLRCSPRSGDLSVYWYQQSLDQGLQFLIQYYNGEERAKGNILERFSAQQFPDLHSELNLSSLELGDSALYFCASSTQTGAVADTQYFGPGTRLTVL.

This chain connects TRBV4-1 to TRBJ2-7; D tentatively fits TRBD1 or TRBD2 (5 bases each). Trimming shortened V by 1 base and J by 7 bases, and 17 bases separated the two germline ends. The germline V gene has CDR1 MGHRA and CDR2 YSYEKL. The CDR3 runs 15 residues. This CDR3 reads CASSQAGRSFGEQYF. The CDR3 DNA sequence: TGCGCCAGCAGCCAAGCGGGACGGTCGTTTGGGGAGCAGTACTTC.

This clone came up once. The chain couples TRBV10-2 to TRBJ2-5, with D perhaps assigned TRBD1 or TRBD2 (5 bases each). Trimming stripped 10 bases from V and 3 bases from J, with 21 bases between. CDR1 is WSHSY and CDR2 is SAAADI in the germline V gene. This CDR3 has 15 residues. CDR3 DNA: TGCGCCACCATGAGGGGAGTTGGAAGGGAAGAGACCCAGTACTTC. It specifies CATMRGVGREETQYF.

The chain couples TRBV12-5 to TRBJ2-3, with 11 bases lining up with TRBD2. The junction had 3 bases not matched to a gene; V was cut back by 2 bases and J by 2 bases. The CDR3 runs 16 residues. Germline CDR1 and CDR2: LGHNT and FRNRAP. DNA for the CDR3: TGTGCTAGTGGTTTGATTAGCGGGAGGGCCACAGATACGCAGTATTTT. This encodes CASGLISGRATDTQYF.

In regard to this clone: Other nucleotide sequences from this sample produce the same CDR3. The CDR3 loop reads CASSDRETQYF. CDR3 nucleotides: TGTGCCAGCAGTGACCGGGAGACCCAGTACTTC. The chain recombines TRBV2 with TRBJ2-5, with D unresolved. The V gene's germline CDR1 is SNHLY and CDR2 FYNNEI. Trimming stripped 3 bases from V and 5 bases from J, with 4 bases between. The CDR3 is made up of 11 amino acids.

The rearrangement links TRBV6-5 to TRBJ2-1; 13 bases match TRBD2. Trimming removed 2 bases from V and 7 bases from J; junction bases left unmatched: 5. The CDR3 loop spans 16 amino acids. Germline CDR1 reads MNHEY; CDR2 reads SVGAGI. CDR3 in amino acids: CASSYLTSGRGNEQFF. CDR3 coding DNA: TGTGCCAGCAGTTACCTAACTAGCGGGAGGGGAAATGAGCAGTTCTTC.

The gene calls are TRBV4-1 and TRBJ2-7; a weak D match, TRBD2 (5 bases). This CDR3 comprises 15 residues. Germline V gives CDR1 MGHRA, CDR2 YSYEKL. V was pared by 1 base and J by 6 bases, with 16 bases between. The CDR3 bases are TGCGCCAGCAGCCAAGTGGGCAGAGGGCCACCCGAGCAGTACTTC. Protein: CASSQVGRGPPEQYF.

This chain links TRBV9 with TRBJ2-1; no clear D. From germline, CDR1 is SGDLS and CDR2 YYNGEE. The CDR3 covers 12 residues. V was cut by 1 base and J by 5 bases, with 4 bases left in between. CDR3 bases: TGTGCCAGCAGCGTACCAGACAATGAGCAGTTCTTC. It specifies CASSVPDNEQFF.